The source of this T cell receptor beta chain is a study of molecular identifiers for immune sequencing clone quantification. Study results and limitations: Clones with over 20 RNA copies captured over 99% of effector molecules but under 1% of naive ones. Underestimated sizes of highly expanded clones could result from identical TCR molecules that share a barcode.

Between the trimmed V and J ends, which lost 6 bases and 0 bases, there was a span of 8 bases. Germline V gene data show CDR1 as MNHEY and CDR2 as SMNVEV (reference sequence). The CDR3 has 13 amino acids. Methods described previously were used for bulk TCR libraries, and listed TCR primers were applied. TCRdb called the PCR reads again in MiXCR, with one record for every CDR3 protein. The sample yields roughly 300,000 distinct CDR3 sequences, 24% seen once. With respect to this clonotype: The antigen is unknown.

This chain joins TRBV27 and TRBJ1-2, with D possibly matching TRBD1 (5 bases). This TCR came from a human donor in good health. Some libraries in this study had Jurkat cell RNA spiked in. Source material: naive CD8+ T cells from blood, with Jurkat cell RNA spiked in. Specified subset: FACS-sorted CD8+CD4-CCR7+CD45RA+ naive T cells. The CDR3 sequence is CASRLGANYGYTF. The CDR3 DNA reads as TGTGCCAGCAGGCTGGGGGCTAACTATGGCTACACCTTC.